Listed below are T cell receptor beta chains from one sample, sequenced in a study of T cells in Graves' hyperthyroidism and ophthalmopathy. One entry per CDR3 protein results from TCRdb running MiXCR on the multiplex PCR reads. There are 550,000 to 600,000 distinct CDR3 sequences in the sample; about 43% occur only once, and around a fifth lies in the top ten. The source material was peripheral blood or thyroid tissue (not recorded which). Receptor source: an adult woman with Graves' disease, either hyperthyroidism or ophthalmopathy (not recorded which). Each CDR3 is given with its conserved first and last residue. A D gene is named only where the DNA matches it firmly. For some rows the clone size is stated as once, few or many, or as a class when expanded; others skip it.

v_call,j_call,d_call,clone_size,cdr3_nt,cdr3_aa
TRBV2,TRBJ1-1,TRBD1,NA,TGTGCCAGCACAGGTACCGGGACAGGAGTTGCAGAAGCTTTCTTT,CASTGTGTGVAEAFF
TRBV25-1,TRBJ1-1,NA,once,TGTGCCAGCAAATCAAGGGGAAACACTGAAGCTTTCTTT,CASKSRGNTEAFF
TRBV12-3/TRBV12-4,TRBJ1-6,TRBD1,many,TGTGCCAGCAGTTTAGTCTTCGGAACAGGGGGTAATTCACCCCTCCACTTT,CASSLVFGTGGNSPLHF
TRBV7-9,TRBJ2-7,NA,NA,TGTGCCAGCAGTCCTGACAGTCGATCCTTC,CASSPDSRSF
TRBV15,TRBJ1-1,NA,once,TGTGCCACCAGCAGGAGGGCCCGTATGAACACTGAAGCTTTCTTT,CATSRRARMNTEAFF
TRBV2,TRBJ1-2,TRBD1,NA,TGTGCCAGCAGTGAAGCAGGACAGGGGGTGACTGGCTACACCTTC,CASSEAGQGVTGYTF
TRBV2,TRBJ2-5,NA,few,TGTGCCAGCGGACAGTCGTACCCGGAGACCCAGTACTTC,CASGQSYPETQYF
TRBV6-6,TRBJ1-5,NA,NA,TGTGCCAGTAAAACGAGGGAGACCCAGCATTTT,CASKTRETQHF
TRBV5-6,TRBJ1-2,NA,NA,TGTGCCAGCAGCTTGGCCGGGAGTAAGGGCTACACCTTC,CASSLAGSKGYTF
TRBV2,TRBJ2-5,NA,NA,TGTGCCAGCGGGTCGGGCGTGCGGGACACCGCCGAGACCCAGTACTTC,CASGSGVRDTAETQYF
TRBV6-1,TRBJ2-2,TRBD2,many,TGTGCCAGCAGTGGGTCTAGCGGGAGCAGCGGGGAGCTGTTTTTT,CASSGSSGSSGELFF
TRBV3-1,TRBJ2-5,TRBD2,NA,TGTGCCAGCAGCCAAGTAGGAGGACTAGCTCAAGAGACCCAGTACTTC,CASSQVGGLAQETQYF
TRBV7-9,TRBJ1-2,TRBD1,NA,TGTGCCAGCAGCCAAGGACAGGGTGGGATCTACACCTTC,CASSQGQGGIYTF
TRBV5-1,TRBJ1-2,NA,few,TGCGCCAGCAGCTTGGAGTCGTCTGGCTACACCTTC,CASSLESSGYTF
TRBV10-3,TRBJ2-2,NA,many,TGTGCCATCAGTGAGTCGCGACCGATAGGGACCACCGGGGAGCTGTTTTTT,CAISESRPIGTTGELFF
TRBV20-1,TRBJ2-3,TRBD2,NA,TGCAGTGCCTCGCGGGAGGGCCTAACAGATACGCAGTATTTT,CSASREGLTDTQYF
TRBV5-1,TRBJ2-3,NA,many,TGCGCCAGCAGCTTGGGTGATAGCGCTGATTCAGATACGCAGTATTTT,CASSLGDSADSDTQYF
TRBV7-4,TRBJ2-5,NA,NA,TGTGCCAGCAGCTTCAGAGTGGGGCGGGAGACCCAGTACTTC,CASSFRVGRETQYF
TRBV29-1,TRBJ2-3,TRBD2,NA,TGCAGCACTGGGTCTAGCGGGAGCCCAGATACGCAGTATTTT,CSTGSSGSPDTQYF
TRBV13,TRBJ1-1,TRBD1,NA,TGTGCCAGCAGCTCCAGGGGGCAGGGGGCCGCTGAAGCTTTCTTT,CASSSRGQGAAEAFF
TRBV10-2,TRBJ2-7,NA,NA,TGCGCCAGCAGTGAGTCGCGCGGGATGAGACTTGTCTTGTTC,CASSESRGMRLVLF
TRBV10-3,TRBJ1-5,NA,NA,TGTGCCATCTGGGAGGGATTGGGTCAGCCCCAGCATTTT,CAIWEGLGQPQHF
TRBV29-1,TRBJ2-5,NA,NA,TGCAGCGTCCGGACGGGAATGAGAGAGACCCAGTACTTC,CSVRTGMRETQYF
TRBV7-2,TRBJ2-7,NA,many,TGTGCCAGCAGCTTAGCAGCGGTCTACGAGCAGTACTTC,CASSLAAVYEQYF
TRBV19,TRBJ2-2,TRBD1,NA,TGTGCCAGTACGGACAGGGGACTACCGAACACCGGGGAGCTGTTTTTT,CASTDRGLPNTGELFF
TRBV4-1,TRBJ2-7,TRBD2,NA,TGCGCCAGCAGCCAAGGGTTAGCGGGAGATCGAACCGGGGAGCTGTACTTC,CASSQGLAGDRTGELYF
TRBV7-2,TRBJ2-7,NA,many,TGTGCCAGTTCCGCGACTAGGACATCCTACGAGCAGTACTTC,CASSATRTSYEQYF
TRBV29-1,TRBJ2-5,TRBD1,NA,TGCAGCGTTCGGGACAGGGGTAATGATGGGGAGTACTTC,CSVRDRGNDGEYF